This T cell receptor beta chain came from a study of cytomegalovirus exposure and HLA in healthy donors. Sequencing was performed with immunoSEQ multiplex PCR; in TCRdb, only in-frame clones are kept and a portion is missing. The sample shows roughly 73,000 clones, approximately 95% of them seen only once. Findings of the study overall: In vitro data verified a few CMV-associated chains as specific for CMV antigens.

Germline lookup yields CDR1 KGHSH and CDR2 LQKENI. The CDR3 loop spans 14 amino acids. The trim removed 3 bases at V and 5 bases at J, leaving 4 bases unmatched. Regarding this clone: The target antigen is unknown.

The sequence derives from a young man in good health and CMV-seronegative. The chain links TRBV18 to TRBJ1-1; 9 bases line up with TRBD1. Material: PBMCs. DNA for the CDR3: TGTGCCAGCTCACCGGGACAGGGTACGACTGAAGCTTTCTTT. It specifies CASSPGQGTTEAFF.